A single sample is the source of the 10 T cell receptor beta chains below, sequenced in a study of PD-L1 blockade in urothelial cancer. Sequenced by immunoSEQ multiplex PCR; TCRdb stores in-frame clones only, minus some. The table records approximately 39,000 clones, around 89% of them present only once. Here the sequenced sample was PBMCs, taken around atezolizumab (anti-PD-L1) treatment. Receptors were obtained from a man aged 55 to 69 with urothelial cancer.

The chain combines TRBV9 with TRBJ2-3; D possibly corresponds to TRBD1 (5 bases). CDR3 length: 15 amino acids. V was pared by 3 bases and J by 1 base, with 12 bases between. CDR1 is SGDLS and CDR2 is YYNGEE in the germline V gene. The DNA of the CDR3 is TGTGCCAGCAGCGAGGTACCCAGGGGCACAGATACGCAGTATTTT. Protein sequence: CASSEVPRGTDTQYF. The full variable domain, with the rest looked up from reference TRBV9 and TRBJ2-3, is DSGVTQTPKHLITATGQRVTLRCSPRSGDLSVYWYQQSLDQGLQFLIQYYNGEERAKGNILERFSAQQFPDLHSELNLSSLELGDSALYFCASSEVPRGTDTQYFGPGTRLTVL.

Note on this clone: Given the absence of the conserved phenylalanine or tryptophan at the CDR3 end, a read error is likely. Because the CDR3's place on the DNA is in doubt, the DNA is left out and the CDR3 is given as listed by TCRdb. The chain carries TRBV21-1 and TRBJ1-1; the tabulated D call, TRBD1, remains unverified against the DNA. TRBV21-1 is a pseudogene segment. Inclusive of both ends, the CDR3 amounts to 11 amino acids. This CDR3 is CASSPGGDRGY.

This clone was found a few times. The rearrangement uses TRBV21-1 and TRBJ2-7; the D call of TRBD1 is as the table states it, not checked on the DNA. TRBV21-1 is designated a pseudogene. The CDR3 sequence is 15 residues long. The CDR3 region is CASSKDGPRGYEQYF. As DNA, the CDR3 is TGTGCCAGCAGCAAAGACGGTCCCAGGGGGTACGAGCAGTACTTC.

CDR3 sequence reads: CAVDREEYTEAFF. CDR3 nucleotides: TGCGCCGTCGACAGGGAAGAGTACACTGAAGCTTTCTTT. The V call is TRBV5-1, the J call TRBJ1-1; 7 bases match TRBD1. J lost 3 bases, V lost 10 bases, and 9 bases had no gene match. Per germline, CDR1 SGHRS and CDR2 YFSETQ. The CDR3 length is 13 residues.

The chain employs TRBV5-1 and TRBJ2-2; 9 nucleotides align to TRBD1. The V gene's germline CDR1 is SGHRS and CDR2 YFSETQ. V lost 3 bases to trimming and J lost 4 bases; unmatched junction nucleotides: 7. CDR3 size: 16 residues. The DNA for the CDR3 is TGCGCCAGCAGCTCCCCTGGACAGGGGACCACCGGGGAGCTGTTTTTT. Its protein is CASSSPGQGTTGELFF. Variable domain in full (rest from reference TRBV5-1 and TRBJ2-2): KAGVTQTPRYLIKTRGQQVTLSCSPISGHRSVSWYQQTPGQGLQFLFEYFSETQRNKGNFPGRFSGRQFSNSRSEMNVSTLELGDSALYLCASSSPGQGTTGELFFGEGSRLTVL.

Here the CDR3 DNA reads TGTGCCAGCAGCCACCCCCGGGAGGGCCTTTACAATGAGCAGTTCTTC. Protein: CASSHPREGLYNEQFF. The chain has TRBV4-2 and TRBJ2-1; TRBD2 aligns across 8 bases. The J segment lost 4 bases and the V segment lost 3 bases, leaving 8 bases of the junction unmatched. The germline V gene encodes CDR1 LGHNA and CDR2 YNFKEQ. This CDR3 contains 16 residues.

This clone came up once. For the CDR3, the DNA is TGTGCCAGCAGTGGGACAGGGCGAAAAACTGAAGCTTTCTTT. Amino acid sequence: CASSGTGRKTEAFF. The chain combines TRBV2 with TRBJ1-1; 8 bases align to TRBD1. Germline loops: CDR1 SNHLY, CDR2 FYNNEI. The CDR3 contains 14 residues. Trimming cost V 4 bases and J 5 bases; bases outside gene matches: 6.

In DNA, the CDR3 is TGTGCCAGCAGCGTATCCTTTTCGGGGAGAAATACCTACGAGCAGTACTTC. It encodes CASSVSFSGRNTYEQYF. The chain joins TRBV9 to TRBJ2-7, with D tentatively TRBD2 (5 bases). CDR1 and CDR2 (germline): SGDLS, YYNGEE. V lost 1 base, J lost 2 bases, and 19 bases lay in between. CDR3 length equals 17 residues.

This sequence joins TRBV5-1 and TRBJ1-1; tentative D call: TRBD1 (6 bases). Trimming cost V 9 bases and J 4 bases, with 16 bases left between them. The germline V gene has CDR1 SGHRS and CDR2 YFSETQ. CDR3 length: 13 residues. The CDR3 nucleotides are TGCGCCACCAAGGGGGGGCCGGGCACTGAAGCTTTCTTT. The encoded protein is CATKGGPGTEAFF.

As for this clone: Other DNA sequences in this sample translate to the same CDR3. The gene calls are TRBV6-4 and TRBJ1-2; D remains unclear. The CDR3 has 13 amino acids. Trimming cost V 3 bases and J 5 bases, with 10 bases left between them. Germline CDR1 is MRHNA and CDR2 is SNTAGT. The CDR3 DNA is TGTGCCAGCAGTGAAGGCGGTGGATATGGCTACACCTTC. It encodes CASSEGGGYGYTF.